The clone carrying this T cell receptor beta chain was observed a single time. CD45RO negativity and positive selection for CCR7 defined naive CD8 cells, a population that excluded terminally differentiated effector memory CD45RA+ cells. These data originate in a study of shared clonotypes between healthy human individuals. Only in-frame clones appear in the TCRdb table, and some are missing; sequencing was by immunoSEQ multiplex PCR. This sample carries over 2 million clones, approximately 94% of them seen once, and the ten largest clones take roughly 1%. V lost 4 bases, J lost 3 bases, and 5 bases stayed unmatched. Germline loops: CDR1 MNHNS, CDR2 SASEGT. The CDR3 sequence is 15 residues long.

The sequence was obtained from a man between 18 and 35 years old in good health. The source material was naive CD8+ T cells sorted from blood. This chain links TRBV6-1 with TRBJ2-7; TRBD2 matches 11 bases. CDR3 sequence (DNA): TGTGCCAGCAGTGTACTAGCGGGGGAGCTCTACGAGCAGTACTTC. Amino acids: CASSVLAGELYEQYF.